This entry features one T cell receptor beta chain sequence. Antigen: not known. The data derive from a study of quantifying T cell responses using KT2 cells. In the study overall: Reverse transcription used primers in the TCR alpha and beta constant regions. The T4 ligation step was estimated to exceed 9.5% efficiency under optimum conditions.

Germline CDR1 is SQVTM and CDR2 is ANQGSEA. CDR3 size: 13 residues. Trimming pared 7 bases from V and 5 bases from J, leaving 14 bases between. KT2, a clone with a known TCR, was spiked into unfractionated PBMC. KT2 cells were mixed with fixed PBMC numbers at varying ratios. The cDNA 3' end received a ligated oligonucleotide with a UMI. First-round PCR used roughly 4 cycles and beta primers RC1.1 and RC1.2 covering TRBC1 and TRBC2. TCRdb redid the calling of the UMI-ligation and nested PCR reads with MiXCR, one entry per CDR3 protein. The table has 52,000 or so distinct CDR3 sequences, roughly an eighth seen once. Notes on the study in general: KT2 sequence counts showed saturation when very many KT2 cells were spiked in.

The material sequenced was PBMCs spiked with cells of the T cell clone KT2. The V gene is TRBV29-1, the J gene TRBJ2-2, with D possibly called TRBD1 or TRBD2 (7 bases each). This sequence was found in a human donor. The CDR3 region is CSAYQGGTGELFF. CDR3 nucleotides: TGCAGCGCCTACCAGGGGGGGACCGGGGAGCTGTTTTTT.